The sequence of this TCR beta chain was determined in a study of tumor and adjacent non-tumor tissue in lung cancer. General study findings and limits: Tumor tissue had significantly higher TCR diversity than normal lung.

A modified ARM-PCR protocol with three rounds of nested PCR amplified TCRbeta. TCRdb processed the multiplex PCR reads anew with MiXCR; each CDR3 protein has one entry. The sample has under 150,000 distinct CDR3 sequences, approximately 70% seen once. This clonotype was counted many times. Its cognate antigen is unknown. No cell sorting was done before RNA was extracted from the tissue. This sequence was found in a man aged 55 to 70 with small cell lung cancer. Sample: lung tumor tissue.

In DNA form, the CDR3 reads TGTGCCAGCGGGGGGGCCACCGGGGAGCTGTTTTTT. It yields the protein CASGGATGELFF. V usage is TRBV11-1 and J usage is TRBJ2-2; maybe TRBD2 (7 bases). V lost 8 bases and J 4 bases, leaving 8 bases between the germline ends. CDR3 size: 12 residues. CDR1 is SGHAT, CDR2 FQDESV, per germline (reference sequence).